This T cell receptor (beta chain) was profiled in a study of T cell responses to AZD1222 COVID-19 vaccine. CDR3 length: 14 amino acids. Germline values: CDR1 SGHRS, CDR2 YFSETQ. Trimming pared 4 bases from V and 5 bases from J, leaving 15 bases between. Libraries were prepared by immunoSEQ multiplex PCR; TCRdb keeps only in-frame clonotypes and omits some of them. The sample has about 57,000 clones; roughly 86% are singletons. The V call is TRBV5-1, the J call TRBJ2-5; D gene unclear. Source: peripheral blood, taken on day 0 of AZD1222 vaccination. The sequence derives from an adult in good health. In DNA form, the CDR3 reads TGCGCCAGCAGCCCGGACCGGGTGGAGGAGACCCAGTACTTC. Translated, it gives CASSPDRVEETQYF.